The 3 T cell receptor beta chains below were found in one sample sequenced in a study of identical twins. TCRdb passed the 5' RACE reads through MiXCR, listing each CDR3 protein once. The data hold hundreds of thousands of distinct CDR3 sequences, with roughly 20% observed a single time. These data were likewise used in another study, on T cells expressing NK-cell markers.

Material for sequencing was PBMCs. All receptors come from a woman aged 18-35 years in good health.

This clonotype was detected only a few times. This chain links TRBV20-1 with TRBJ2-5; the match to TRBD1 covers 10 bases. The V gene's germline CDR1 is DFQATT and CDR2 SNEGSKA (reference sequence). V shed 6 bases, J shed 5 bases, and the junction held 12 bases outside the gene matches. CDR3 length: 15 amino acids. CDR3 sequence reads: CSARRGQGLGETQYF. DNA for the CDR3: TGCAGTGCGCGGAGGGGACAGGGGTTAGGGGAGACCCAGTACTTC.

This clonotype showed up just a few times. The CDR3 protein is CASSRDPKDTQYF. The CDR3 coding sequence is TGTGCCAGCAGCCGCGATCCGAAGGATACCCAGTACTTC. This chain connects TRBV5-6 to TRBJ2-5; no clear D. The germline V gene encodes CDR1 SGHDT and CDR2 YYEEEE. The CDR3 sequence is 13 residues long. Deletions cut 4 bases from V and 8 bases from J, with 15 bases between. The full variable domain, its missing parts supplied by reference TRBV5-6 and TRBJ2-5, is DAGVTQSPTHLIKTRGQQVTLRCSPKSGHDTVSWYQQALGQGPQFIFQYYEEEERQRGNFPDRFSGHQFPNYSSELNVNALLLGDSALYLCASSRDPKDTQYFGPGTRLLVL.

This clonotype was seen a handful of times. The chain has TRBV10-3 and TRBJ2-1; maybe TRBD2 (6 bases). Germline CDR1 and CDR2: ENHRY and SYGVKD. V lost 4 bases, J lost 8 bases, and 12 bases lay in between. This CDR3 has 13 residues. The CDR3 DNA is TGTGCCATCAGTGGCGGGACCCCCCATGAGCAGTTCTTC. Encoded protein: CAISGGTPHEQFF.